The 8 T cell receptor beta chains below all came from one sample that was sequenced in a study of T cell changes during pregnancy in multiple sclerosis. Clones were read by immunoSEQ multiplex PCR, and TCRdb kept only the in-frame ones, dropping some. The table records 53,000 or so clones, 90% to 95% of them present only once. The sequences come from CD4+ T cells from peripheral blood mononuclear cells, collected in the second trimester of pregnancy. These receptors originate from a female donor with multiple sclerosis, enrolled in a pregnancy study.

V and J are TRBV9 and TRBJ2-2; unclear D gene. The CDR3 spans 13 residues. Germline CDR1 and CDR2: SGDLS and YYNGEE. With 6 bases removed from V and 5 bases from J, the gap between germline ends came to 11 bases. CDR3 nucleotides: TGTGCCAGCACCAAAACGAGTACCGGGGAGCTGTTTTTT. Amino acids: CASTKTSTGELFF.

The chain recombines TRBV30 with TRBJ1-5; 8 bases line up with TRBD1. CDR1 is GTSNPN, CDR2 SVGIG, per germline (reference sequence). V was pared by 5 bases and J by 4 bases, with 7 bases of the junction left unmatched. This CDR3 is 14 amino acids long. CDR3 in amino acids: CAWGTGWENQPQHF. CDR3 in DNA: TGTGCCTGGGGGACAGGATGGGAGAATCAGCCCCAGCATTTT.

This chain joins TRBV6-1 and TRBJ1-5, with TRBD1 as a possible D gene (5 bases). The CDR3 covers 14 residues. Germline V gene data show CDR1 as MNHNS and CDR2 as SASEGT. Between the trimmed V and J ends, which lost 1 base and 3 bases, there was a span of 7 bases. CDR3 loop: CASSEGGPNQPQHF. CDR3 nucleotide sequence: TGTGCCAGCAGTGAAGGGGGCCCCAATCAGCCCCAGCATTTT.

The chain joins TRBV7-6 to TRBJ2-7; 8 nucleotides match TRBD2. The V gene's germline CDR1 is SGHVS and CDR2 FNYEAQ. With 3 bases clipped from V and 1 base from J, the junction kept 11 bases outside the gene matches. The CDR3 has 17 residues. The CDR3 sequence: CASSFLREGSVSYEQYF. Written as DNA, the CDR3 is TGTGCCAGCAGCTTTCTTCGGGAGGGCTCAGTGTCCTACGAGCAGTACTTC.

The chain uses TRBV28 and TRBJ1-4; D might be TRBD1 (5 bases). CDR1 and CDR2 from the germline V gene are MDHEN and SYDVKM. The ends were cut back, 2 bases at V and 7 bases at J, with 14 bases in the middle. The CDR3 runs 15 residues. CDR3 sequence reads: CASSLPRGVAEKLFF. The CDR3 DNA reads TGTGCCAGCAGTTTACCCCGGGGGGTGGCTGAAAAACTGTTTTTT.

The chain uses TRBV7-2 and TRBJ2-1, with 7 bases that match TRBD1. The CDR3 sequence is 14 residues long. V was clipped by 8 bases and J by 3 bases; unmatched bases: 7. CDR1 is SGHTA, CDR2 FQGNSA, per germline. CDR3 residues: CASHRGSIYNEQFF. In DNA form, the CDR3 reads TGTGCCAGCCACAGGGGTTCCATCTACAATGAGCAGTTCTTC.

This chain uses TRBV28 with TRBJ1-2, with a weak D call TRBD1 (5 bases). V lost 6 bases and J lost 5, with 19 bases in between. From germline, CDR1 is MDHEN and CDR2 SYDVKM. This CDR3 comprises 15 residues. The CDR3 loop reads CASSPSGRGGYGYTF. As DNA, the CDR3 is TGTGCCAGCAGCCCGAGCGGACGGGGGGGGTATGGCTACACCTTC.

DNA of the CDR3: TGTGCCAGCAGTTTCGCGGGATACACAGGGGCAGATACGCAGTATTTT. This gives the protein CASSFAGYTGADTQYF. The J gene is TRBJ2-3, the V gene TRBV27; possible D gene TRBD1, 7 bases. In germline, CDR1 is MNHEY, CDR2 SMNVEV (reference sequence). This CDR3 comprises 16 residues. The V end lost 3 bases, the J end lost 4 bases, and 17 bases lay between the germline ends.